These 20 T cell receptor beta chains were all obtained from the same sample, sequenced in a study of T cell changes during pregnancy in multiple sclerosis. Produced via immunoSEQ multiplex PCR; TCRdb's table is partial and in-frame only. The repertoire holds more than 80,000 clones, with 92% as singletons. Sequenced here: peripheral blood, sampled in the first trimester of pregnancy. All receptors come from a female donor with multiple sclerosis, enrolled in a pregnancy study.

This clone was picked up many times. CDR3 DNA sequence: TGTGCCAGCAGCTTAGAAGGGACTAGCGGGAGATTCTACAATGAGCAGTTCTTC. Encoded protein: CASSLEGTSGRFYNEQFF. The chain joins TRBV7-2 to TRBJ2-1; 14 positions match TRBD2. CDR1 SGHTA and CDR2 FQGNSA come from the germline V gene. CDR3 length: 18 residues. V lost 1 base to trimming and J lost 3 bases; unmatched junction nucleotides: 5.

The V and J genes are TRBV6-4 and TRBJ2-1; 9 bases are shared with TRBD1. The CDR3 covers 15 residues. V gave up 3 bases and J gave up 8 bases; unmatched junction bases: 8. Germline V CDR1 and CDR2: MRHNA, SNTAGT. CDR3 bases: TGTGCCAGCAGTGATATTACAGGGGGCAGGGATGAGCAGTTCTTC. Its protein product is CASSDITGGRDEQFF.

This chain links TRBV4-1 with TRBJ2-7; 9 bases align to TRBD1. Per the germline V gene, CDR1 is MGHRA and CDR2 is YSYEKL. V dropped 0 bases and J dropped 2; count of bases not matched to a gene: 5. The CDR3 covers 16 residues. In nucleotides, the CDR3 is TGCGCCAGCAGCCAAGATCCGGGACAGGGAACCTACGAGCAGTACTTC. It translates to CASSQDPGQGTYEQYF.

The genes are TRBV19 and TRBJ2-7, with TRBD2 identical over 12 bases. V trimming: 3 bases; J trimming: 11 bases; junction bases outside the gene matches: 5. This CDR3 is built from 13 residues. Germline loops: CDR1 LNHDA, CDR2 SQIVND (reference sequence). The CDR3 DNA reads as TGTGCCAGTAGTATGACTAGCGGGAGCTGGGAGTACTTC. It encodes CASSMTSGSWEYF.

The sample holds one count of this clone. The chain is built from TRBV10-3 and TRBJ1-2, with TRBD1 matching over 7 bases. The J segment lost 2 bases and the V segment lost 3 bases, leaving 6 bases of the junction unmatched. The CDR3 consists of 15 residues. The germline CDR1 and CDR2 sequences are ENHRY and SYGVKD. The CDR3 here is CAISDVTGLNYGYTF. CDR3 bases: TGTGCCATCAGTGATGTGACAGGGTTAAACTATGGCTACACCTTC.

V and J are TRBV4-3 and TRBJ2-1, with TRBD2 matching 10 bases. The CDR3 spans 17 residues. The V and J ends lost 3 bases and 3 bases, in that order; junction bases with no gene match: 8. Germline lookup yields CDR1 LGHNA and CDR2 YSLEER. The CDR3 DNA sequence: TGCGCCAGCAGCCAGGATGGACTAGCGGAGTTCTACAATGAGCAGTTCTTC. It encodes CASSQDGLAEFYNEQFF.

The chain links TRBV9 to TRBJ2-7; possibly TRBD2 for D (5 bases). Trimming took off 3 bases at V and 7 bases at J, with 11 bases between the two ends. The CDR3 has 12 amino acids. CDR1 is SGDLS, CDR2 YYNGEE, per germline. For the CDR3, the DNA is TGTGCCAGCAGCGCGGGGAGAGGAGAGCAGTACTTC. Translated: CASSAGRGEQYF. The full variable domain, in which reference TRBV9 and TRBJ2-7 provide the parts outside the CDR3, is DSGVTQTPKHLITATGQRVTLRCSPRSGDLSVYWYQQSLDQGLQFLIQYYNGEERAKGNILERFSAQQFPDLHSELNLSSLELGDSALYFCASSAGRGEQYFGPGTRLTVT.

The chain couples TRBV2 to TRBJ2-5, with 10 bases fitting TRBD2. The CDR3 totals 14 residues. CDR1 SNHLY and CDR2 FYNNEI come from the germline V gene. The junction had 2 bases not matched to a gene; V was cut back by 6 bases and J by 1 base. The CDR3 region has the DNA TGTGCCAGCAGGACTAGCGGGCTCCAAGAGACCCAGTACTTC. Protein sequence: CASRTSGLQETQYF.

This chain joins TRBV7-3 and TRBJ2-3, with TRBD2 matching 7 bases. Germline V gives CDR1 SGHTA, CDR2 FQGTGA. Germline trimming cut 2 bases from V and 4 bases from J; bases unmatched to any gene: 6. The CDR3 has 15 amino acids. The CDR3 DNA sequence: TGTGCCAGCAGCTTAGGGGGGGAGAAGTCAGATACGCAGTATTTT. It translates to CASSLGGEKSDTQYF.

The V gene is TRBV5-6, the J gene TRBJ1-4; TRBD1 agrees at 8 bases. J was trimmed by 4 bases and V by 3 bases; bases with no gene match: 5. Germline V gives CDR1 SGHDT, CDR2 YYEEEE. The CDR3 covers 15 residues. The CDR3, as DNA: TGTGCCAGCAGCTCCATTGACAGGGGTAATGAAAAACTGTTTTTT. Amino acids: CASSSIDRGNEKLFF.

The rearrangement uses TRBV29-1 and TRBJ2-2; D is possibly TRBD1 (7 bases). Germline CDR1 SQVTM, CDR2 ANQGSEA. This CDR3 spans 13 amino acids. V gave up 6 bases and J gave up 5 bases, with 13 bases separating them. This chain's CDR3 is CSVVPGGTGELFF. CDR3 in DNA: TGCAGCGTCGTACCAGGGGGGACCGGGGAGCTGTTTTTT.

The chain has TRBV9 and TRBJ2-1; 12 bases are a match to TRBD2. CDR3 length: 16 amino acids. V lost 0 bases to trimming and J lost 10 bases; unmatched junction nucleotides: 8. Per the germline V gene, CDR1 is SGDLS and CDR2 is YYNGEE. CDR3 sequence reads: CASSVAASGRAGEQFF. CDR3 nucleotides: TGTGCCAGCAGCGTAGCGGCTAGCGGGAGGGCCGGGGAGCAGTTCTTC.

The chain carries TRBV11-2 and TRBJ1-4; 10 nucleotides align to TRBD1. V shed 4 bases and J 7 bases; nucleotides not matched to a gene: 6. The CDR3 loop spans 15 amino acids. Germline V lookup: CDR1 SGHAT, CDR2 FQNNGV. For the CDR3, the DNA is TGTGCCAGCAGCTCAACGGGGGACAGGGGTGAAAAACTGTTTTTT. Protein product: CASSSTGDRGEKLFF.

The genes are TRBV5-4 and TRBJ1-1, with 8 bases matching TRBD1. Germline V gene sequence: CDR1 SGHNT, CDR2 YYREEE (reference sequence). Trimming cost V 3 bases and J 1 base; bases outside gene matches: 5. The CDR3 is made up of 15 amino acids. The CDR3 sequence: CASSSWDRRNTEAFF. The CDR3 nucleotides read TGTGCCAGCAGCTCATGGGACAGGAGGAACACTGAAGCTTTCTTT.

Of note for this clone: The DNA is left out, because the CDR3 cannot be placed on it with certainty; the CDR3 is given as TCRdb lists it. J is TRBJ2-7 and V is TRBV5-1; TRBD1, as called in the table, went unchecked against the DNA. Germline CDR1 and CDR2: SGHRS and YFSETQ. 19 amino acids form the CDR3, both terminal residues included. This CDR3 is CASSRRDRGTSARPYEQYF.

The table lists this clone with a count of one. The CDR3 reads CASSPRQGNGDTQYF. The CDR3 DNA reads TGTGCCAGCAGTCCCCGACAGGGTAACGGGGATACGCAGTATTTT. V gene TRBV28 combines with J gene TRBJ2-3; 7 bases match TRBD1. Germline lookup yields CDR1 MDHEN and CDR2 SYDVKM. This CDR3 has 15 amino acids. V was clipped by 5 bases and J by 6 bases; unmatched bases: 11.

This clone was observed a few times. The V gene is TRBV9, the J gene TRBJ2-2; possible D gene TRBD2, 6 bases. CDR1 SGDLS and CDR2 YYNGEE come from the germline V gene. V was clipped by 0 bases and J by 4 bases, with 13 bases between them. CDR3 length equals 16 residues. DNA of the CDR3: TGTGCCAGCAGCGTAGGATCGGGAGTGCCCACCGGGGAGCTGTTTTTT. Translation: CASSVGSGVPTGELFF.

This clone was seen a handful of times. V is TRBV7-2 and J is TRBJ2-3; D gene uncertain. Germline V gives CDR1 SGHTA, CDR2 FQGNSA. V shed 1 base and J shed 2 bases, with 10 bases lying between them. The CDR3 consists of 15 residues. In DNA, the CDR3 is TGTGCCAGCAGCTTAGTCAAACGGTTCACAGATACGCAGTATTTT. It encodes CASSLVKRFTDTQYF.

This sequence joins TRBV6-5 and TRBJ1-1; the D gene is possibly TRBD1 (5 bases). V was trimmed by 5 bases and J by 1 base, leaving 14 bases between them. CDR1 and CDR2 from the germline V gene are MNHEY and SVGAGI. This CDR3 comprises 15 residues. In DNA form, the CDR3 reads TGTGCCAGCAGTCGCGGCGGGGCGGCGAACACTGAAGCTTTCTTT. Translating it yields CASSRGGAANTEAFF.

The V gene is TRBV5-1, the J gene TRBJ2-3, with 11 bases fitting TRBD2. Losses at the gene ends were 4 bases for V and 4 bases for J; bases not matched to a gene: 8. The CDR3 extends over 16 amino acids. Germline V gives CDR1 SGHRS, CDR2 YFSETQ. DNA for the CDR3: TGCGCCAGCAGCCCTTTGACTAGCGGGATTGCAGATACGCAGTATTTT. This translates into CASSPLTSGIADTQYF.